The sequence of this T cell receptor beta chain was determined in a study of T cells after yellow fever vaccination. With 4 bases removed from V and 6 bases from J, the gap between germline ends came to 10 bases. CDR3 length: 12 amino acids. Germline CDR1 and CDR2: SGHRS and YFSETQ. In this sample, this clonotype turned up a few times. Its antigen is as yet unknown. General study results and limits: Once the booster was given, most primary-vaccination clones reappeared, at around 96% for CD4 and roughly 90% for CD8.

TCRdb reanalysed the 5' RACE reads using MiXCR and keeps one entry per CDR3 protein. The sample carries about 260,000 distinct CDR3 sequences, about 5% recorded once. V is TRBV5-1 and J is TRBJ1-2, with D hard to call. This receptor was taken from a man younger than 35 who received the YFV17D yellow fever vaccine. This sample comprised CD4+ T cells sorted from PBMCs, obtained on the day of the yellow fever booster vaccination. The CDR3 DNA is TGCGCCAGCAGCCCGAGCCTAGATGGCTACACCTTC. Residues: CASSPSLDGYTF.